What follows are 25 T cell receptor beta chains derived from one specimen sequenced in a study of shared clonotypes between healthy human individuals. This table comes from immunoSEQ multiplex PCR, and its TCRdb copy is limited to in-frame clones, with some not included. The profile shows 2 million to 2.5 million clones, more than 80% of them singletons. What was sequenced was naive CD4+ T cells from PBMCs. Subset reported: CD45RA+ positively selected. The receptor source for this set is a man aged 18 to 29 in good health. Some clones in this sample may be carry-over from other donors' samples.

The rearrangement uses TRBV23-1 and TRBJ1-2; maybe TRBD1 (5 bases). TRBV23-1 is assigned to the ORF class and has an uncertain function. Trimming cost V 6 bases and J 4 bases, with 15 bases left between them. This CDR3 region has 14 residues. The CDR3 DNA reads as TGCGCCAGCAGCCTAAGGCGGGGCTTCTATGGCTACACCTTC. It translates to CASSLRRGFYGYTF.

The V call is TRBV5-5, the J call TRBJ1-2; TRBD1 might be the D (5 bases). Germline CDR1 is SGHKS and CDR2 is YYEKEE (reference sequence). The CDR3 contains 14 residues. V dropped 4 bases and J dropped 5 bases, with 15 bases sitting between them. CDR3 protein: CASSPHGRDYGYTF. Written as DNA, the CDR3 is TGTGCCAGCAGCCCACATGGCAGGGATTATGGCTACACCTTC. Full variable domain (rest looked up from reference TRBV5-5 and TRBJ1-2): DAGVTQSPTHLIKTRGQQVTLRCSPISGHKSVSWYQQVLGQGPQFIFQYYEKEERGRGNFPDRFSARQFPNYSSELNVNALLLGDSALYLCASSPHGRDYGYTFGSGTRLTVV.

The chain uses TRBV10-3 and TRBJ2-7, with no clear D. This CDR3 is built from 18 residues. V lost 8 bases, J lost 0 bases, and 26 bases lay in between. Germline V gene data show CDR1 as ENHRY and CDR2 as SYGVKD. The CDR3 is CAIRPHGQPFPYSYEQYF. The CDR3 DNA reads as TGTGCCATCCGTCCCCACGGGCAGCCGTTTCCATACTCCTACGAGCAGTACTTC.

CDR3 DNA: TGCGCCAGCAGCACCCAGGGGAGGGCGTCGAGCACAGATACGCAGTATTTT. It is translated as CASSTQGRASSTDTQYF. The V gene is TRBV4-1, the J gene TRBJ2-3, with D possibly TRBD2 on 7 matching bases. With 5 bases removed from V and 0 bases from J, the gap between germline ends came to 18 bases. Germline CDR1 is MGHRA and CDR2 is YSYEKL. The CDR3 loop spans 17 amino acids.

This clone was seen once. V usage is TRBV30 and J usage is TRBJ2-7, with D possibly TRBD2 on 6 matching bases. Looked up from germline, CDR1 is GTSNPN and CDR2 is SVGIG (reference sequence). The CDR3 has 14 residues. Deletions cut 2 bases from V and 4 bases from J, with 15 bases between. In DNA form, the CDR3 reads TGTGCCTGGAGTCCCCGCGCGGGGCTTTACGAGCAGTACTTC. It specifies CAWSPRAGLYEQYF.

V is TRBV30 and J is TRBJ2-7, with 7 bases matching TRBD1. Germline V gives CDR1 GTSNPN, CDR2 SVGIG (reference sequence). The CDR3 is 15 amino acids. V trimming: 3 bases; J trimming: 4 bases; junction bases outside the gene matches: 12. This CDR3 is CAWSPDRVGPYEQYF. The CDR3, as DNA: TGTGCCTGGAGCCCCGACAGGGTGGGGCCTTACGAGCAGTACTTC.

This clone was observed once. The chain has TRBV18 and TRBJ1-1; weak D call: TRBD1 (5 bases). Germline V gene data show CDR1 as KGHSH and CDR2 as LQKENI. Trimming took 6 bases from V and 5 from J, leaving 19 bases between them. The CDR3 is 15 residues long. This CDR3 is CASSPGAQGETEAFF. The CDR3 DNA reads TGTGCCAGCTCGCCCGGGGCCCAAGGAGAAACTGAAGCTTTCTTT.

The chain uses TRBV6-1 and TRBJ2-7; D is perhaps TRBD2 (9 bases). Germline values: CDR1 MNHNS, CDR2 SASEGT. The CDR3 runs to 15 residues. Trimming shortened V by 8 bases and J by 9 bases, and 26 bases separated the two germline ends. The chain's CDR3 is CASVPGGRGREGQYF. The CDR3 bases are TGTGCCAGCGTCCCCGGTGGCAGGGGGCGGGAGGGGCAGTACTTC.

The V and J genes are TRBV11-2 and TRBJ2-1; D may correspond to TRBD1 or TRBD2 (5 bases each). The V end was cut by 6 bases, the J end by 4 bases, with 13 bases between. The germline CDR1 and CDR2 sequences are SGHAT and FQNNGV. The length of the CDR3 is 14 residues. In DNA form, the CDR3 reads TGTGCCAGCAGTCTGGGACCGCGTTACAATGAGCAGTTCTTC. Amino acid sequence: CASSLGPRYNEQFF.

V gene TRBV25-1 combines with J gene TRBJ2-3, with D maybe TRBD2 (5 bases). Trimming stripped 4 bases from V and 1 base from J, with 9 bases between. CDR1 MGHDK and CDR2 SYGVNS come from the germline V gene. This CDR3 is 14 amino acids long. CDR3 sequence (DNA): TGTGCCAGCAGTGGCCCAGCGGGCACAGATACGCAGTATTTT. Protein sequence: CASSGPAGTDTQYF.

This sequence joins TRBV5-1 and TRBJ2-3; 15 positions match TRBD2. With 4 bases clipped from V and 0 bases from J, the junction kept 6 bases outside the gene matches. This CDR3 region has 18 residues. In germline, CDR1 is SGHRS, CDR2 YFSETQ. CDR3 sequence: CASSRAGTSGRSTDTQYF. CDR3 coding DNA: TGCGCCAGCAGCAGGGCCGGGACTAGCGGGAGGAGCACAGATACGCAGTATTTT.

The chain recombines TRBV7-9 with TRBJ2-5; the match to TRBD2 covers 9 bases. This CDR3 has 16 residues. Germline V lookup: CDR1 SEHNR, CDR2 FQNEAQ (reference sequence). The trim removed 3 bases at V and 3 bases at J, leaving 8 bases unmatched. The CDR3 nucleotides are TGTGCCAGCAGCTTTCGGCCGGCGGGAGGGGAAGAGACCCAGTACTTC. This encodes CASSFRPAGGEETQYF.

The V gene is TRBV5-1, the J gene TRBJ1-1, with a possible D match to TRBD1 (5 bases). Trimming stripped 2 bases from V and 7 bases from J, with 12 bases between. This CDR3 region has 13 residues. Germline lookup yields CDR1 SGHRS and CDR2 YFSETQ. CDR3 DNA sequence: TGCGCCAGCAGCTTACAGGCTACTAATGAAGCTTTCTTT. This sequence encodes CASSLQATNEAFF.

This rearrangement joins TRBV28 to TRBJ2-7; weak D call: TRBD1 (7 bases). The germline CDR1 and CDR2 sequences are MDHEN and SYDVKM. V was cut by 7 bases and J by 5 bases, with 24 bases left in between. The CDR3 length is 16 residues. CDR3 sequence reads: CASITTGGRQGDEQYF. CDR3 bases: TGTGCCAGCATCACAACCGGGGGTCGCCAGGGGGACGAGCAGTACTTC.

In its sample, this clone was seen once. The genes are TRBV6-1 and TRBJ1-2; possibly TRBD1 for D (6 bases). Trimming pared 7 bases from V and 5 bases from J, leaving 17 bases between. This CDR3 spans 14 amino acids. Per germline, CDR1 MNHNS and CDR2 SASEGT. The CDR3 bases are TGTGCCAGCAAACTACAGGGCTTCGGATATGGCTACACCTTC. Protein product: CASKLQGFGYGYTF.

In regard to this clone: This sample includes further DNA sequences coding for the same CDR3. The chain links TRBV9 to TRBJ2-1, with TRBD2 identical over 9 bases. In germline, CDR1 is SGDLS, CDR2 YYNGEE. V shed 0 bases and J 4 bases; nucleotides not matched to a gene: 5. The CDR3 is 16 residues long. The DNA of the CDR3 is TGTGCCAGCAGCGTAGTGTCTAGCGGGGCGTACAATGAGCAGTTCTTC. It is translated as CASSVVSSGAYNEQFF.

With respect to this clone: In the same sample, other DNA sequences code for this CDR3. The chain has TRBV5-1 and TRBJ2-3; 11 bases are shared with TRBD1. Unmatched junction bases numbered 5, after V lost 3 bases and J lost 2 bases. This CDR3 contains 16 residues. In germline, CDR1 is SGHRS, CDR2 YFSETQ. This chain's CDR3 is CASSSGTGGSTDTQYF. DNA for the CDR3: TGCGCCAGCAGCTCCGGGACAGGGGGTTCCACAGATACGCAGTATTTT. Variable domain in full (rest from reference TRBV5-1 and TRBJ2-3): KAGVTQTPRYLIKTRGQQVTLSCSPISGHRSVSWYQQTPGQGLQFLFEYFSETQRNKGNFPGRFSGRQFSNSRSEMNVSTLELGDSALYLCASSSGTGGSTDTQYFGPGTRLTVL.

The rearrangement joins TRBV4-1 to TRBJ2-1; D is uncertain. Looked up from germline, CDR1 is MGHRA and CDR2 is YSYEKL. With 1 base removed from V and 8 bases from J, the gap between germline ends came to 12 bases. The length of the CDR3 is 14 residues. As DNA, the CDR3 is TGCGCCAGCAGCCAAGTAGGGCTAGTCGATGAGCAGTTCTTC. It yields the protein CASSQVGLVDEQFF.

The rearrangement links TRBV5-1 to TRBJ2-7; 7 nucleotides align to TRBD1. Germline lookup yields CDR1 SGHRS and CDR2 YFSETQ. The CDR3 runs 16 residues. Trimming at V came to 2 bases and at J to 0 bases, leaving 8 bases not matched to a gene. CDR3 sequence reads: CASSLALTGASYEQYF. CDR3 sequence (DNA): TGCGCCAGCAGCTTAGCACTAACAGGGGCCTCCTACGAGCAGTACTTC.

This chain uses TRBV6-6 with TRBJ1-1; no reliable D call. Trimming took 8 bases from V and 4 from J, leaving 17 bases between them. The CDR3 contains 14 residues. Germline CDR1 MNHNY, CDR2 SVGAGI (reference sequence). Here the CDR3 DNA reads TGTGCCAGCCCAGATCCCCGGGAGGGCACTGAAGCTTTCTTT. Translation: CASPDPREGTEAFF.

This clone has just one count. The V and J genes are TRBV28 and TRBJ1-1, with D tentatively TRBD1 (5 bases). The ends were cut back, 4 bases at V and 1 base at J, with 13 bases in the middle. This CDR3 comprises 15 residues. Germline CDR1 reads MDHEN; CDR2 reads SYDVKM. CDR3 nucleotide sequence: TGTGCCAGCAGTTCCCCAGGGATTTCGAACACTGAAGCTTTCTTT. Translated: CASSSPGISNTEAFF.

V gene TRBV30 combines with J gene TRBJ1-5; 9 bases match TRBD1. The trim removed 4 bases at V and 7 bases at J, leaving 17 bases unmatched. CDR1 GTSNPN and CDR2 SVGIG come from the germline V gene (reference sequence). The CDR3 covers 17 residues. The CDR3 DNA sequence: TGTGCCTGGACCCCTTTGGGACAGGGAAAGTTAAAACAGCCCCAGCATTTT. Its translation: CAWTPLGQGKLKQPQHF.

This CDR3 reads CASSTRPYTDTQYF. The CDR3 DNA follows: TGTGCCAGCAGCACCAGGCCCTACACAGATACGCAGTATTTT. The chain is built from TRBV7-2 and TRBJ2-3; D gene unclear. CDR3 length equals 14 residues. The germline V and J ends were trimmed by 5 bases and 2 bases, with 11 bases remaining between them. Looked up from germline, CDR1 is SGHTA and CDR2 is FQGNSA.

The CDR3 DNA follows: TGTGCCAGCAGCTTTGAAGCGGGAAGCAATCAGCCCCAGCATTTT. It encodes CASSFEAGSNQPQHF. The chain couples TRBV7-2 to TRBJ1-5; unclear D gene. CDR1 and CDR2 (germline): SGHTA, FQGNSA. The CDR3 length is 15 residues. The V end was cut by 3 bases, the J end by 1 base, with 10 bases between.

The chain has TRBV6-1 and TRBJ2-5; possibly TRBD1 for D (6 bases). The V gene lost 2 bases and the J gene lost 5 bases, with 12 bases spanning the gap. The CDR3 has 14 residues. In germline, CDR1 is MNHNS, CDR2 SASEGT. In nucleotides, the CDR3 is TGTGCCAGCAGTGAACCGACAGGACTGGAGACCCAGTACTTC. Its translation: CASSEPTGLETQYF.